This T cell receptor (beta chain) was retrieved from a study of shared clonotypes between healthy human individuals. Study-wide findings and caveats: A reduction in generation probabilities was seen for non-shared clonotypes relative to those shared by all four donors.

The data were produced by immunoSEQ multiplex PCR, yet TCRdb's version contains in-frame clones alone and is incomplete. The sample has some 700,000 clones; roughly 87% are singletons. Donors, without exception, were Caucasian adults residing in Nashville, Tennessee. With respect to this clone: Its cognate antigen is unknown.

Sample: memory CD8+ T cells from PBMCs. Indicated subset: CD45RO+ cells pooled with CCR7-negative TemRA cells. This TCR came from a man younger than 30 in good health. Some clones in this sample may be carry-over from other donors' samples.

CDR3 residues: CASRYPGTDSYEQYF. The CDR3, as DNA: TGTGCCAGCAGATATCCCGGGACAGACTCCTACGAGCAGTACTTC. The chain uses TRBV6-6 and TRBJ2-7; 7 bases match TRBD1. V was pared by 6 bases and J by 0 bases, with 8 bases of the junction left unmatched. This CDR3 is built from 15 residues. Germline V gives CDR1 MNHNY, CDR2 SVGAGI (reference sequence).